These 10 T cell receptor beta chains came from one sample sequenced in a study of cytomegalovirus exposure and HLA in healthy donors. Amplification used 60 Vbeta primers and 13 Jbeta primers. Using immunoSEQ multiplex PCR, the repertoire was profiled, and TCRdb retains in-frame clones only, with some absent. This table has about 140,000 clones, 64% appearing once. Sequences were obtained from PBMCs. Receptors originate from a woman aged 40-49 years in good health and CMV-seronegative.

This sequence joins TRBV6-1 and TRBJ1-5; D is uncertain. This CDR3 contains 15 residues. Germline assignment: CDR1 MNHNS and CDR2 SASEGT. Trimming stripped 0 bases from V and 7 bases from J, with 13 bases between. The CDR3 here is CASSEARRVRQPQHF. The CDR3 region has the DNA TGTGCCAGCAGTGAAGCAAGGAGGGTAAGGCAGCCCCAGCATTTT.

V is TRBV30 and J is TRBJ2-3, with TRBD2 matching 16 bases. V shed 2 bases and J 0 bases; nucleotides not matched to a gene: 8. CDR1 GTSNPN and CDR2 SVGIG come from the germline V gene (reference sequence). This CDR3 is built from 19 residues. The CDR3 coding sequence is TGTGCCTGGAGTAAAACCGGGACTAGCGGGGGGGGAAGCACAGATACGCAGTATTTT. Its translation: CAWSKTGTSGGGSTDTQYF.

The J gene is TRBJ1-4, the V gene TRBV30, with D possibly being TRBD1 (6 bases). Trimming cost V 5 bases and J 0 bases, with 13 bases left between them. The CDR3 length is 15 residues. CDR1 and CDR2 (germline): GTSNPN, SVGIG (reference sequence). The CDR3 sequence is CAWLPRGATNEKLFF. In nucleotides, the CDR3 is TGTGCCTGGTTGCCCAGGGGAGCAACTAATGAAAAACTGTTTTTT.

The chain has TRBV5-1 and TRBJ2-1; tentatively, D is TRBD2 (5 bases). The germline V gene has CDR1 SGHRS and CDR2 YFSETQ. The CDR3 is 14 residues long. The ends were cut back, 1 base at V and 3 bases at J, with 8 bases in the middle. CDR3 residues: CASSLSSGYNEQFF. The DNA of the CDR3 is TGCGCCAGCAGCTTGTCGAGCGGCTACAATGAGCAGTTCTTC. The full variable domain, in which reference TRBV5-1 and TRBJ2-1 provide the parts outside the CDR3, is KAGVTQTPRYLIKTRGQQVTLSCSPISGHRSVSWYQQTPGQGLQFLFEYFSETQRNKGNFPGRFSGRQFSNSRSEMNVSTLELGDSALYLCASSLSSGYNEQFFGPGTRLTVL.

Many counts were recorded for this clone. This chain joins TRBV28 and TRBJ1-3; weak D call: TRBD1 (6 bases). V was pared by 2 bases and J by 4 bases, with 9 bases between. Germline V gives CDR1 MDHEN, CDR2 SYDVKM. The CDR3 runs 14 residues. The CDR3, as DNA: TGTGCCAGCAGTTTACCCGACAGGGGAAACACCATATATTTT. Its translation is CASSLPDRGNTIYF.

This chain joins TRBV7-8 and TRBJ2-5, with TRBD1 identical over 9 bases. This CDR3 comprises 14 residues. Germline V CDR1 and CDR2: SGHVS, FQNEAQ. Trimming cost V 4 bases and J 5 bases; bases outside gene matches: 5. The CDR3 region is CASSSGQGLETQYF. CDR3 bases: TGTGCCAGCAGCTCGGGACAGGGTTTGGAGACCCAGTACTTC.

The chain has TRBV9 and TRBJ1-3; the D gene is possibly TRBD1 (6 bases). V shed 4 bases and J shed 0 bases, with 11 bases lying between them. The CDR3 consists of 15 residues. CDR1 is SGDLS, CDR2 YYNGEE, per germline. The CDR3 is CASSFGTLSGNTIYF. The CDR3 DNA is TGTGCCAGCAGCTTCGGGACACTCTCTGGAAACACCATATATTTT.

This clone was found a few times. The chain uses TRBV6-1 and TRBJ1-2, with D perhaps matching TRBD1 (5 bases). V was cut by 10 bases and J by 6 bases, with 21 bases left in between. The V gene's germline CDR1 is MNHNS and CDR2 SASEGT. This CDR3 has 14 residues. The CDR3 bases are TGTGCCACCTCCGTCGGAGGGGCAAGGAATGGCTACACCTTC. Its translation is CATSVGGARNGYTF.

This clone showed up just a few times. The chain links TRBV19 to TRBJ1-1; maybe TRBD1 (5 bases). The germline V gene has CDR1 LNHDA and CDR2 SQIVND (reference sequence). The V end lost 2 bases, the J end lost 1 base, and 11 bases lay between the germline ends. There are 15 residues in the CDR3. The CDR3 bases are TGTGCCAGTAGTATACGCGGGGCTGCGAACACTGAAGCTTTCTTT. As protein: CASSIRGAANTEAFF.

This chain connects TRBV12-5 to TRBJ1-3; TRBD1 matches at 7 bases. CDR3 length: 12 amino acids. J lost 4 bases, V lost 8 bases, and 2 bases had no gene match. Per germline, CDR1 LGHNT and CDR2 FRNRAP. DNA for the CDR3: TGTGCTAGTACAGGGGTAGGAAACACCATATATTTT. This sequence encodes CASTGVGNTIYF.